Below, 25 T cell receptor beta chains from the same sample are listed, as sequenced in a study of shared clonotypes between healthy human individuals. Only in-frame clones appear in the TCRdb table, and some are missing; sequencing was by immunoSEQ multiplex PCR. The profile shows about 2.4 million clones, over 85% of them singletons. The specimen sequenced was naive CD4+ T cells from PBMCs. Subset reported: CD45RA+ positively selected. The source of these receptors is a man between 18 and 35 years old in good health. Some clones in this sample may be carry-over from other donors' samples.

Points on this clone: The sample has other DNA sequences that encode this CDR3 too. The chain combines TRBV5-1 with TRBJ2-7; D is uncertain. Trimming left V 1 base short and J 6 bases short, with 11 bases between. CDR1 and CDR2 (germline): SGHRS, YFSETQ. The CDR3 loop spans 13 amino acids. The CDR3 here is CASSLIPGGEQYF. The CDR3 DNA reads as TGCGCCAGCAGCTTGATCCCGGGCGGCGAGCAGTACTTC.

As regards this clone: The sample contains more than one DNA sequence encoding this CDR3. The CDR3 DNA follows: TGTGCCAGCAGTGAAGCAGGGAACTATGGCTACACCTTC. Translated, it gives CASSEAGNYGYTF. The gene calls are TRBV6-1 and TRBJ1-2; D call uncertain. Trimming left V 0 bases short and J 2 bases short, with 4 bases between. This CDR3 is 13 amino acids long. Germline CDR1 MNHNS, CDR2 SASEGT.

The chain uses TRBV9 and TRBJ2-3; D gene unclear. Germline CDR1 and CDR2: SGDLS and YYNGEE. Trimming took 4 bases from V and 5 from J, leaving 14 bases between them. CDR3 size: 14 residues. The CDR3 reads CASSLRLRRDTQYF. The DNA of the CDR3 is TGTGCCAGCAGCCTTCGCCTCCGGAGAGATACGCAGTATTTT.

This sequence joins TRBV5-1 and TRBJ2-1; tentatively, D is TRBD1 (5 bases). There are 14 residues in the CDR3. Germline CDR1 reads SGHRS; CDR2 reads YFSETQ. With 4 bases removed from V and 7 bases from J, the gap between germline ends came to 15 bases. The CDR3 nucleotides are TGCGCCAGCAGCAGGACAACGGTGGGGAATGAGCAGTTCTTC. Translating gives CASSRTTVGNEQFF.

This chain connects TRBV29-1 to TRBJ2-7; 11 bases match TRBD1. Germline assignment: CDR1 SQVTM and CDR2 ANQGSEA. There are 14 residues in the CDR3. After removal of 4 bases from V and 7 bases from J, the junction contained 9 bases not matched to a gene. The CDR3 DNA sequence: TGCAGCGTTGCCGGGACAGGGGGTCGTGGGGAGCAGTACTTC. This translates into CSVAGTGGRGEQYF.

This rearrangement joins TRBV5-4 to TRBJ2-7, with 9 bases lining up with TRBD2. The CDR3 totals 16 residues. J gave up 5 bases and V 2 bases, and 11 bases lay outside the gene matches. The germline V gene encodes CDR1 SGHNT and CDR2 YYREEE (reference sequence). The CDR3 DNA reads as TGTGCCAGCAGCTTTCCGGGACTAGCTGTCGGCAACGAGCAGTACTTC. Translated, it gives CASSFPGLAVGNEQYF.

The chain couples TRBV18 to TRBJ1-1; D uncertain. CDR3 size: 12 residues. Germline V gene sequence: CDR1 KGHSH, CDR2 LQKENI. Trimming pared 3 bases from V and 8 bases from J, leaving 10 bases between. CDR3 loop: CASSPARQEAFF. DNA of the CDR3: TGTGCCAGCTCACCGGCGAGACAAGAAGCTTTCTTT.

CDR3 bases: TGTGCCAGCAGAAGGGGAGGGATACAAGAGACCCAGTACTTC. Encoded protein: CASRRGGIQETQYF. The J gene is TRBJ2-5, the V gene TRBV27; TRBD2 agrees at 7 bases. Germline CDR1 MNHEY, CDR2 SMNVEV (reference sequence). V lost 6 bases to trimming and J lost 2 bases; unmatched junction nucleotides: 6. The CDR3 extends over 14 amino acids.

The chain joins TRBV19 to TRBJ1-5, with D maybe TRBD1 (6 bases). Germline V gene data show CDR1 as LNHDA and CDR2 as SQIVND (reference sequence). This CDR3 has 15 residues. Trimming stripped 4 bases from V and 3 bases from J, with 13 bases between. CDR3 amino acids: CASSTAGDNNQPQHF. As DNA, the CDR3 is TGTGCCAGTAGTACGGCAGGGGATAACAATCAGCCCCAGCATTTT. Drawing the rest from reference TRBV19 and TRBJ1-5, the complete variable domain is DGGITQSPKYLFRKEGQNVTLSCEQNLNHDAMYWYRQDPGQGLRLIYYSQIVNDFQKGDIAEGYSVSREKKESFPLTVTSAQKNPTAFYLCASSTAGDNNQPQHFGDGTRLSIL.

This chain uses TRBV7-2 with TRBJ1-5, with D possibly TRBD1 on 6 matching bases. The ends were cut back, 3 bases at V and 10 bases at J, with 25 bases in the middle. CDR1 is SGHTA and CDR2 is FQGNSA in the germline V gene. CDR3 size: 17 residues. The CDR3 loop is CASSFKGQPPPREPQHF. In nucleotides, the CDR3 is TGTGCCAGCAGCTTTAAAGGACAGCCTCCCCCTAGAGAACCCCAGCATTTT.

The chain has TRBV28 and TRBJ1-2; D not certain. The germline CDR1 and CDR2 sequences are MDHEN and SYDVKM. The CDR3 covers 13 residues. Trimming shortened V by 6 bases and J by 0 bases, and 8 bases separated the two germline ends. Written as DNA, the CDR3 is TGTGCCAGCAGGTCTACGACTAACTATGGCTACACCTTC. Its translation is CASRSTTNYGYTF.

The DNA for the CDR3 is TGTGCCACCGACGAACAACGGGGCACTGAAGCTTTCTTT. Amino acids: CATDEQRGTEAFF. The chain links TRBV6-6 to TRBJ1-1; D gene unclear. V lost 10 bases and J lost 4, with 16 bases in between. CDR1 and CDR2 from the germline V gene are MNHNY and SVGAGI (reference sequence). This CDR3 is 13 amino acids long.

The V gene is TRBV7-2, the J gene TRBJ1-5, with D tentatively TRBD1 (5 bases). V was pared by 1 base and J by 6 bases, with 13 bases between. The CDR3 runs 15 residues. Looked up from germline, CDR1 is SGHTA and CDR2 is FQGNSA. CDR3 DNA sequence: TGTGCCAGCAGCTTAGTGAGGGGTAAAATTCAGCCCCAGCATTTT. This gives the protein CASSLVRGKIQPQHF.

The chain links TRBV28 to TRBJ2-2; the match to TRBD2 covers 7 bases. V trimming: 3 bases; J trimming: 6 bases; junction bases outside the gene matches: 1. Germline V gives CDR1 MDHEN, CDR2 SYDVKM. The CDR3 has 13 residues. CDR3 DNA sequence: TGTGCCAGCAGTTTCGGACTAGCCGGGGAGCTGTTTTTT. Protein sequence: CASSFGLAGELFF. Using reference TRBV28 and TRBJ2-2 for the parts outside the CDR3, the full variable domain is DVKVTQSSRYLVKRTGEKVFLECVQDMDHENMFWYRQDPGLGLRLIYFSYDVKMKEKGDIPEGYSVSREKKERFSLILESASTNQTSMYLCASSFGLAGELFFGEGSRLTVL.

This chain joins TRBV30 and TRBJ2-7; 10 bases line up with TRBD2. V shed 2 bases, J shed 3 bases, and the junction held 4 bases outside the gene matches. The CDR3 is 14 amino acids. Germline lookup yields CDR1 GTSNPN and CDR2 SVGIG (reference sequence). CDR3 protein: CAWSMSSGGYEQYF. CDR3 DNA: TGTGCCTGGAGTATGTCTAGCGGGGGCTACGAGCAGTACTTC.

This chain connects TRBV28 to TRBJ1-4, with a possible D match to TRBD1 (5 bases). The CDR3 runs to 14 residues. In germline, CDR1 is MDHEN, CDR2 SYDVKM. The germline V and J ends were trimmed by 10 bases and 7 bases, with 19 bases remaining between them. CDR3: CATLYRGAGEKLFF. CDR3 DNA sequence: TGTGCCACGCTATATCGAGGGGCTGGTGAAAAACTGTTTTTT.

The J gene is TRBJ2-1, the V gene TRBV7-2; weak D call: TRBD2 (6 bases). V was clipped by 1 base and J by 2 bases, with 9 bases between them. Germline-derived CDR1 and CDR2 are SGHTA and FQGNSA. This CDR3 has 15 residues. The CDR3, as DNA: TGTGCCAGCAGCTTAGGACTAGTCACCTACAATGAGCAGTTCTTC. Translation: CASSLGLVTYNEQFF.

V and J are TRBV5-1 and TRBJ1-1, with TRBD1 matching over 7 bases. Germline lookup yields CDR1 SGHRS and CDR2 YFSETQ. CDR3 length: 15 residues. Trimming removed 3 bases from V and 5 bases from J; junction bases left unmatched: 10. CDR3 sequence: CASSSVTGPPTEAFF. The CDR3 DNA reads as TGCGCCAGCAGCTCTGTGACAGGGCCCCCAACTGAAGCTTTCTTT. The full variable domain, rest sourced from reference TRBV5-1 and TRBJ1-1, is KAGVTQTPRYLIKTRGQQVTLSCSPISGHRSVSWYQQTPGQGLQFLFEYFSETQRNKGNFPGRFSGRQFSNSRSEMNVSTLELGDSALYLCASSSVTGPPTEAFFGQGTRLTVV.

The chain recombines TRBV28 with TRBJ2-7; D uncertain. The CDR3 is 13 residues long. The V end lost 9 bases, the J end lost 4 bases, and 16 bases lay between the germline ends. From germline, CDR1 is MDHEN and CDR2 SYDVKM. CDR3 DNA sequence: TGTGCCAGTATACCTTCCGGGTTGTACGAGCAGTACTTC. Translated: CASIPSGLYEQYF. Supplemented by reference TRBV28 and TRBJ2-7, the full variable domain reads DVKVTQSSRYLVKRTGEKVFLECVQDMDHENMFWYRQDPGLGLRLIYFSYDVKMKEKGDIPEGYSVSREKKERFSLILESASTNQTSMYLCASIPSGLYEQYFGPGTRLTVT.

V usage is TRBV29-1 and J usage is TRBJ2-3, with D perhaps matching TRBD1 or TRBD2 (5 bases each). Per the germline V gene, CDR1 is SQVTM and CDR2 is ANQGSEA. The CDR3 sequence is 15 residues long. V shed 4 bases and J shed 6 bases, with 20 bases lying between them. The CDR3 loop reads CSVGQTPLATDTQYF. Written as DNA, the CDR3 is TGCAGCGTTGGACAGACACCCCTAGCAACCGATACGCAGTATTTT.

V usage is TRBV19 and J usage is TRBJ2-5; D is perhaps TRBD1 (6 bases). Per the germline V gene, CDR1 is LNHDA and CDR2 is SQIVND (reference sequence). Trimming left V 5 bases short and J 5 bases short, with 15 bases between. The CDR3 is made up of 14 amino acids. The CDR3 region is CASSSTRGRETQYF. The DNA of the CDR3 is TGTGCCAGTAGTTCAACCAGGGGTCGGGAGACCCAGTACTTC.

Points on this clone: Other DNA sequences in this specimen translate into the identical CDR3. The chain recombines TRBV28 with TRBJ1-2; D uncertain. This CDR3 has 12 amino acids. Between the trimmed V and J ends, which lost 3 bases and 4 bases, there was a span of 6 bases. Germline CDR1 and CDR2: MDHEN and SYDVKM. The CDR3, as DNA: TGTGCCAGCAGTTTGGTGCTCTATGGCTACACCTTC. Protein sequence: CASSLVLYGYTF.

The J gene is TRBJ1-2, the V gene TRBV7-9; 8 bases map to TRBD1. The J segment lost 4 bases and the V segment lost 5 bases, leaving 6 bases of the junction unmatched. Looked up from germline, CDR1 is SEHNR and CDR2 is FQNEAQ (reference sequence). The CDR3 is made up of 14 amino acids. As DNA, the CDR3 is TGTGCCAGCAGCCCCTCAGGGGGCGGCTATGGCTACACCTTC. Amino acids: CASSPSGGGYGYTF.

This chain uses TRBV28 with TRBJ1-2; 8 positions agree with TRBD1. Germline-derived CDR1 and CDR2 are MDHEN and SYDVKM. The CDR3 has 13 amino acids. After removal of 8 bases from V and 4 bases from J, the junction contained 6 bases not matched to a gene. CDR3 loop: CASGQGATYGYTF. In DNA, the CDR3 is TGTGCCAGCGGGCAGGGGGCGACCTATGGCTACACCTTC.

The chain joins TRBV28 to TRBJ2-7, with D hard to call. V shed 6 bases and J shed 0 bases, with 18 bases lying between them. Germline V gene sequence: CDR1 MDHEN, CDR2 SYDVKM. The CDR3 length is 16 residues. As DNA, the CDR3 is TGTGCCAGCAGCTCTGCAGAGGCGACCAGCTCCTACGAGCAGTACTTC. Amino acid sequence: CASSSAEATSSYEQYF.